The clone carrying this T cell receptor (beta chain) has at least ten counts. Its antigen is undetermined. Each CDR3 protein is one row after TCRdb ran MiXCR on the reads. The table records around 230,000 distinct CDR3 sequences, under 8.5% of them present only once. The sample is drawn from a study of T cell repertoires in cytomegalovirus infection. As for the study in general: Carrying CMV and the relevant HLA type showed in public TCR beta signatures.

V lost 4 bases and J 2 bases, leaving 20 bases between the germline ends. There are 17 residues in the CDR3. Study-level findings and limits: CMV-specific HLA-C-restricted TCR beta clonotypes dominated the ex vivo response. Individuals carrying CMV plus the relevant HLA were identified by cumulative frequency of public TCR beta families.

The sequence came from a human donor in good health (CMV status not recorded). Some clones in this sample may be carry-over from other donors' samples. Sequencing was carried out using PBMCs. V and J are TRBV12-3 or TRBV12-4 and TRBJ1-2; D is possibly TRBD1 (5 bases). The CDR3 spells CASSSPTVEGPNYGYTF. CDR3 nucleotides: TGTGCCAGCAGTTCCCCGACAGTAGAAGGCCCAAACTATGGCTACACCTTC.